This T cell receptor (beta chain) was identified during a study of T cell repertoires in cytomegalovirus infection. Study as a whole: CMV epitopes in the study were HLA-C-restricted (recently identified) and HLA-B-restricted (well studied).

Study-level results: Dominating the ex vivo response were TCR beta clonotypes that were CMV-specific and HLA-C-restricted.

This clonotype was seen at least ten times. What it binds is unknown. Trimming pared 7 bases from V and 10 bases from J, leaving 16 bases between. The CDR3 contains 13 residues. Each CDR3 protein gets one entry after TCRdb re-called the reads with MiXCR. The sample has some 900,000 distinct CDR3 sequences; about 30% are singletons. The chain has TRBV12-3 or TRBV12-4 and TRBJ2-2; D not certain. The material sequenced was cultured CD8+ T cells from PBMCs, taken from culture after CMV antigen stimulation. The receptor's source is a human donor in good health (CMV status not recorded). Some clones in this sample may be carry-over from other donors' samples. This chain's CDR3 is CASTFSRVVELFF. The DNA for the CDR3 is TGTGCCAGCACCTTCTCAAGGGTAGTGGAGCTGTTTTTT.